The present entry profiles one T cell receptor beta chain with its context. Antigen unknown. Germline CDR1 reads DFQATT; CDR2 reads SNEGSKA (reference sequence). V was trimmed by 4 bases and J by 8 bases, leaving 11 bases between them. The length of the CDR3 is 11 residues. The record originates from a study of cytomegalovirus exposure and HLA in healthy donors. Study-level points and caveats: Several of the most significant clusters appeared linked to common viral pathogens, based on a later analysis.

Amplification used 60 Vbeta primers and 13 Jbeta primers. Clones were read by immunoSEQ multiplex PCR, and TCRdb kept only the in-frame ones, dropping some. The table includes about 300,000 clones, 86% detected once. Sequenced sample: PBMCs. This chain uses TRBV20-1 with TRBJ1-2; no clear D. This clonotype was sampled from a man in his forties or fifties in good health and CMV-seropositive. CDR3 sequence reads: CSAKRSGGYTF. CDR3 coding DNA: TGCAGTGCTAAGCGGTCTGGAGGCTACACCTTC.